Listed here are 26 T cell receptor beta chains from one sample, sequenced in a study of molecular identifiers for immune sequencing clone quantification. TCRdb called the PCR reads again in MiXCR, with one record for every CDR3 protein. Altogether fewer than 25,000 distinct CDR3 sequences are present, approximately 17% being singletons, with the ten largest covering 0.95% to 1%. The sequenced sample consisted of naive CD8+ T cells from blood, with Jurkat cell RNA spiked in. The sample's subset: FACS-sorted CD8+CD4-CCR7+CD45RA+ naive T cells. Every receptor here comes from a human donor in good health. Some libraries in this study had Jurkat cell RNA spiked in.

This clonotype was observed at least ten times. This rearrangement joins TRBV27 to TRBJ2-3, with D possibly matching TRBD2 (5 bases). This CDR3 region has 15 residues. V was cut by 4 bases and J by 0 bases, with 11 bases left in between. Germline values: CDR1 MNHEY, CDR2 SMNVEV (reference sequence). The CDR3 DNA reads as TGTGCCAGCAGTTATCGGGATCCTAGCACAGATACGCAGTATTTT. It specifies CASSYRDPSTDTQYF.

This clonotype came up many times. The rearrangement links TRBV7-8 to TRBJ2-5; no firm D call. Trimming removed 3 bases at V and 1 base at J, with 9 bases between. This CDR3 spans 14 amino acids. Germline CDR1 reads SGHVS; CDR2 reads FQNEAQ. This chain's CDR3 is CASSFGVPQETQYF. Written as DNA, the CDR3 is TGTGCCAGCAGCTTTGGGGTGCCCCAAGAGACCCAGTACTTC.

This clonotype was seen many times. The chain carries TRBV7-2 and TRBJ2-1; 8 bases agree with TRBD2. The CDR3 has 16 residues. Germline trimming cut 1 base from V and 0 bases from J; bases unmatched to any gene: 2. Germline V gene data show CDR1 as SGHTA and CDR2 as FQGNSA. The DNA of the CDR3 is TGTGCCAGCAGCTTAGAGGCGGGGGGCTCCTACAATGAGCAGTTCTTC. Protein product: CASSLEAGGSYNEQFF.

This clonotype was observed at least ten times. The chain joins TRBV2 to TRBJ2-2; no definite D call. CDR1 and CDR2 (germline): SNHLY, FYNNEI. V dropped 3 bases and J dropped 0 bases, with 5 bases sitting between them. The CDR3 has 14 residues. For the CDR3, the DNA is TGTGCCAGCAGTGACTCCGCGAACACCGGGGAGCTGTTTTTT. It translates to CASSDSANTGELFF.

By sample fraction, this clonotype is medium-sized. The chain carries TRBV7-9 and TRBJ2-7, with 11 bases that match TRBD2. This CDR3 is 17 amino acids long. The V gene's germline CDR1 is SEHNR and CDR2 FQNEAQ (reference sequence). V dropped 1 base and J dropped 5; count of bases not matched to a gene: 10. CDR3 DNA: TGTGCCAGCAGCTTAGTTGTAGCGGGGGGGACCGCCGACGAGCAGTACTTC. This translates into CASSLVVAGGTADEQYF.

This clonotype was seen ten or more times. Here the CDR3 DNA reads TGTGCCAGCAGCGTAGATAGTCGGAACACTGAAGCTTTCTTT. This encodes CASSVDSRNTEAFF. The chain is built from TRBV9 and TRBJ1-1; no definite D call. The CDR3 has 14 residues. CDR1 and CDR2 from the germline V gene are SGDLS and YYNGEE. V lost 0 bases and J 1 base, leaving 7 bases between the germline ends.

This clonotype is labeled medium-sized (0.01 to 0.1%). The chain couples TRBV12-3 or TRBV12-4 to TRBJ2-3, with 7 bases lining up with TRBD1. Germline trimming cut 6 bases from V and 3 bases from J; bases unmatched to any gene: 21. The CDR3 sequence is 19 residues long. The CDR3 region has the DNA TGTGCCAGCAGCTATTACGGGGCTCCCCGGGACAGTCAGACAGATACGCAGTATTTT. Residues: CASSYYGAPRDSQTDTQYF.

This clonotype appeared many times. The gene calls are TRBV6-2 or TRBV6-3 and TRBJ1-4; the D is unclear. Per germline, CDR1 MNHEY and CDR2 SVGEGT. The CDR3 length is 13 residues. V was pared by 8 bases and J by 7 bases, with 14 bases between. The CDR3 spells CASVDLNGEKLFF. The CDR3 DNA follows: TGTGCCAGCGTCGATTTGAATGGTGAAAAACTGTTTTTT.

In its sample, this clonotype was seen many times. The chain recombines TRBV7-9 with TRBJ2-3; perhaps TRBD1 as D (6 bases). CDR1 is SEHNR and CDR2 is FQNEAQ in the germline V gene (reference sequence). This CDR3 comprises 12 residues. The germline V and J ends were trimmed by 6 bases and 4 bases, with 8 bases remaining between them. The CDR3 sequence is CASRSGADTQYF. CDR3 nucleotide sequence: TGTGCCAGCAGGTCAGGGGCAGATACGCAGTATTTT.

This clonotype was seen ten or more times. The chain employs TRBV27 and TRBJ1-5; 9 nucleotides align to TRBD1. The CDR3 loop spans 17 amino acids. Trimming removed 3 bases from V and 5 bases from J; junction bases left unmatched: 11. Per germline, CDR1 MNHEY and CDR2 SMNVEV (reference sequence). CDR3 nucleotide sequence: TGTGCCAGCAGTTTCAAACCCTGGACAGGGGAGCATCAGCCCCAGCATTTT. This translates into CASSFKPWTGEHQPQHF.

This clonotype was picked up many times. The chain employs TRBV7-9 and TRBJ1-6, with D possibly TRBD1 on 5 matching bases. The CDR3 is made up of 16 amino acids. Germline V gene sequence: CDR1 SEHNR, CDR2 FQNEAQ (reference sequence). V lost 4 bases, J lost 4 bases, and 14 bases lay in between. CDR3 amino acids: CASSSASDMYNSPLHF. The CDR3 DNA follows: TGTGCCAGCAGCTCGGCCTCGGACATGTATAATTCACCCCTCCACTTT.

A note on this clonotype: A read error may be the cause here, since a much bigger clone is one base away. Written as DNA, the CDR3 is TGTGCCAGCACGGGGACCTGCACCGGGGAGCTGTTTTTT. Translating it yields CASTGTCTGELFF. The chain couples TRBV7-6 to TRBJ2-2; D may correspond to TRBD1 or TRBD2 (5 bases each). Trimming took 7 bases from V and 4 from J, leaving 10 bases between them. Germline V lookup: CDR1 SGHVS, CDR2 FNYEAQ. This CDR3 spans 13 amino acids.

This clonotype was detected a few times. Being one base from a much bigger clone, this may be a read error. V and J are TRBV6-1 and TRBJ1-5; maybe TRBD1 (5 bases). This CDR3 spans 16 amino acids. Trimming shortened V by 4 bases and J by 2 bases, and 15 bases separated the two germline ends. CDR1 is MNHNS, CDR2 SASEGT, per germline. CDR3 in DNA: TGTGCCAGCAGTGGAGTTTGGGGGTCCGGCAATCAGCCCCAGCATTTT. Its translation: CASSGVWGSGNQPQHF.

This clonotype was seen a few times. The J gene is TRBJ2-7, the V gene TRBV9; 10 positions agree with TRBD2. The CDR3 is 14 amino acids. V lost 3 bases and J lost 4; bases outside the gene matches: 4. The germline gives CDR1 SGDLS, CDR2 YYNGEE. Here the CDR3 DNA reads TGTGCCAGCAGCGCGTTTAGCGGGGGGTACGAGCAGTACTTC. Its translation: CASSAFSGGYEQYF.

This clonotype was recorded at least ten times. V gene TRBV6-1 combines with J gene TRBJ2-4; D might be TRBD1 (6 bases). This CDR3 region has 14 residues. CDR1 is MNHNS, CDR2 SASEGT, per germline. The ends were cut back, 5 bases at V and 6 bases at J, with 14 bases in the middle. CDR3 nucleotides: TGTGCCAGCAGTTCAGCGGACAGTTTAAACATTCAGTACTTC. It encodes CASSSADSLNIQYF.

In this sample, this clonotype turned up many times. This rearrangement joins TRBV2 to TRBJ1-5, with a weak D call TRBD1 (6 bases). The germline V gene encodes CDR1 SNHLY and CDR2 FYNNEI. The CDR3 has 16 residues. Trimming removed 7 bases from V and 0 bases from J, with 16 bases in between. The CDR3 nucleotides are TGTGCCAGCAAAACACGGGACACCCTTAGCAATCAGCCCCAGCATTTT. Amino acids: CASKTRDTLSNQPQHF. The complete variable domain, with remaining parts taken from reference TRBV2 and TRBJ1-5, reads EPEVTQTPSHQVTQMGQEVILRCVPISNHLYFYWYRQILGQKVEFLVSFYNNEISEKSEIFDDQFSVERPDGSNFTLKIRSTKLEDSAMYFCASKTRDTLSNQPQHFGDGTRLSIL.

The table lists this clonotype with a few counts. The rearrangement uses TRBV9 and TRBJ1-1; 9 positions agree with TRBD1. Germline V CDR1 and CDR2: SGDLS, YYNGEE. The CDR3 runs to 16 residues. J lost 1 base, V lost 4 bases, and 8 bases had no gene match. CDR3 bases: TGTGCCAGCAGCCCCTACGGGACAGGGACGAACACTGAAGCTTTCTTT. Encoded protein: CASSPYGTGTNTEAFF.

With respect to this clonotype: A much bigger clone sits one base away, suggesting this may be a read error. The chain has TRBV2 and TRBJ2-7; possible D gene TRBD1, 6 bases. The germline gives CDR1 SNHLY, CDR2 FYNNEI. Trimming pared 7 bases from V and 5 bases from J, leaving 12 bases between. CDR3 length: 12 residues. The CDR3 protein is CASTGAEDEQYF. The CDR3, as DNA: TGTGCCAGCACAGGGGCAGAAGACGAGCAGTACTTC.

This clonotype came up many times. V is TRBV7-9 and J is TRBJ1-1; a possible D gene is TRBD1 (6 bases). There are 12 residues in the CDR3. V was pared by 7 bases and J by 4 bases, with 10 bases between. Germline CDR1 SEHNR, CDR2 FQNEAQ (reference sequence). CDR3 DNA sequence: TGTGCCAGCACCAGGGGAGGCACTGAAGCTTTCTTT. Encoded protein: CASTRGGTEAFF.

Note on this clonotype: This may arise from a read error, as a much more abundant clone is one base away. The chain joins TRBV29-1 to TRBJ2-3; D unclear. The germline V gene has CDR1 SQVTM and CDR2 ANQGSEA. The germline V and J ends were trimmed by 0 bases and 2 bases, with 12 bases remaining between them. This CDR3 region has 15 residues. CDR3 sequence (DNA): TGCAGCGTTGAAGACAGGAGCTGGGTCACAGATACGCAGTATTTT. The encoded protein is CSVEDRSWVTDTQYF.

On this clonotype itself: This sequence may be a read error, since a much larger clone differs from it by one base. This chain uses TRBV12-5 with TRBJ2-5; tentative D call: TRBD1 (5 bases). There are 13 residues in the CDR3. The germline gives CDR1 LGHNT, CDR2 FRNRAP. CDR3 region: CASGLGQQETQHF. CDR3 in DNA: TGTGCTAGTGGTTTGGGACAGCAAGAGACCCAGCACTTC.

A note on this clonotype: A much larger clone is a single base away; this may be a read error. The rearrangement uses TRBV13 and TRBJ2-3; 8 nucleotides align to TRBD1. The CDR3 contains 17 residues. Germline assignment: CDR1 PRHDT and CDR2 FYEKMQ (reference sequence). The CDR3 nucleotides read TGTGCCAGCAGCACCCCAAGGGCTGACAGGGGAATAGATGCGCAGTATTTT. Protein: CASSTPRADRGIDAQYF.

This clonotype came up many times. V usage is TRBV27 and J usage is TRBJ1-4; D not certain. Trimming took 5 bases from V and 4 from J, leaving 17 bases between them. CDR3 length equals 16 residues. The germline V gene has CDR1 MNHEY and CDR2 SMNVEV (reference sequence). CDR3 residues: CASSIRAASYNEKLFF. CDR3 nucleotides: TGTGCCAGCAGTATCCGGGCCGCAAGTTATAATGAAAAACTGTTTTTT.

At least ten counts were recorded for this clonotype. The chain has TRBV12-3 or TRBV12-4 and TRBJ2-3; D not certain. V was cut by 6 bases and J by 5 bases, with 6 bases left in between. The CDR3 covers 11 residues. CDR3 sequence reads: CASSPGDTQYF. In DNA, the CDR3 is TGTGCCAGCAGCCCAGGAGATACGCAGTATTTT.

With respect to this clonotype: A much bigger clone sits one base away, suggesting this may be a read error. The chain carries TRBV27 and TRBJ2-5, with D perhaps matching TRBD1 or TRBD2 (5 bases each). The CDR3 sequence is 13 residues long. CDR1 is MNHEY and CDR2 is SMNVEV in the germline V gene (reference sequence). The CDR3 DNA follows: TGTGCCTCCCAGAGGGGCCCCCAAGAGCCCCAGTACTTC. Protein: CASQRGPQEPQYF.

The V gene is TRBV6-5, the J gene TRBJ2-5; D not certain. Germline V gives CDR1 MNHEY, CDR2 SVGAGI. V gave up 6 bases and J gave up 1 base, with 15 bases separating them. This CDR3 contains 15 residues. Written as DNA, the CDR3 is TGTGCCAGCAGGATTACGGCCCGCAGCCAAGAGACCCAGTACTTC. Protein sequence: CASRITARSQETQYF.